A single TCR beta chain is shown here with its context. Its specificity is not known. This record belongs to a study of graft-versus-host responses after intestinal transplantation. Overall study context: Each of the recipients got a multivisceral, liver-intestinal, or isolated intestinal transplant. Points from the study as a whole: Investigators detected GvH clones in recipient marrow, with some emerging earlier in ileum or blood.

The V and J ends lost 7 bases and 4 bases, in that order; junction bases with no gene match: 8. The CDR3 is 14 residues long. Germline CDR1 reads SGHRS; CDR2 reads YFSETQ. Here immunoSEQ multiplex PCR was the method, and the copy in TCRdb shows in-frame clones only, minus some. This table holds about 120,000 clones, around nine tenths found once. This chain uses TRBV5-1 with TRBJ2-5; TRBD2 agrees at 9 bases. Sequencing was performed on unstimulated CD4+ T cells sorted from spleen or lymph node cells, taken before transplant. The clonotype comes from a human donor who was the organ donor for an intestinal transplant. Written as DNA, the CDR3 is TGCGCCAGCGCGCCGGGACTAGCAATAGAGACCCAGTACTTC. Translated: CASAPGLAIETQYF.